This entry is about one TCR beta chain. The CDR3 is made up of 13 amino acids. Germline V gene data show CDR1 as LNHDA and CDR2 as SQIVND (reference sequence). Trimming pared 10 bases from V and 2 bases from J, leaving 12 bases between. These data are taken from a study of T cells in localized non-small cell lung cancer. Libraries were prepared by immunoSEQ multiplex PCR; TCRdb keeps only in-frame clonotypes and omits some of them. The table lists more than 20,000 clones, roughly 87% of them singletons. This TCR was recovered from a male donor aged 60 or over with stage I squamous cell lung carcinoma. The chain has TRBV19 and TRBJ1-5; D is undetermined. The source material was peripheral blood, sampled before any cancer treatment. The DNA for the CDR3 is TGTGCCATCGCCCCCCAGGGCAATCAGCCCCAGCATTTT. Amino acid sequence: CAIAPQGNQPQHF.